This T cell receptor beta chain is drawn from a study of breast tumors, draining lymph nodes, adjacent tissues. Study conclusions and caveats: The data were judged consistent with most tumor T cells coming from lymph node and expanding in tumor. Data only fit, rather than demonstrated, lymph node origin of most tumor T cells. Compared with lymph nodes, tumors were less diverse; compared with nontumor tissue, more.

This CDR3 is built from 15 residues. Trimming left V 0 bases short and J 5 bases short, with 13 bases between. Germline lookup yields CDR1 LNHDA and CDR2 SQIVND (reference sequence). This clonotype showed up many times. The antigen is undetermined. TCRdb ran MiXCR on the multiplex PCR reads and lists one entry per CDR3 protein. The top ten hold about 3.3% of the sample, which has over 200,000 distinct CDR3 sequences, under 40% seen once. Samples came from axillary lymph nodes draining the breast cancer. The rearrangement uses TRBV19 and TRBJ2-5; TRBD1 might be the D (5 bases). Sequenced sample: axillary lymph node tissue. This TCR was sampled from a female donor with breast cancer. Some clones in this sample may be carry-over from other donors' samples. The CDR3: CASSIDLRWGETQYF. CDR3 DNA sequence: TGTGCCAGTAGTATAGATCTTCGTTGGGGCGAGACCCAGTACTTC.